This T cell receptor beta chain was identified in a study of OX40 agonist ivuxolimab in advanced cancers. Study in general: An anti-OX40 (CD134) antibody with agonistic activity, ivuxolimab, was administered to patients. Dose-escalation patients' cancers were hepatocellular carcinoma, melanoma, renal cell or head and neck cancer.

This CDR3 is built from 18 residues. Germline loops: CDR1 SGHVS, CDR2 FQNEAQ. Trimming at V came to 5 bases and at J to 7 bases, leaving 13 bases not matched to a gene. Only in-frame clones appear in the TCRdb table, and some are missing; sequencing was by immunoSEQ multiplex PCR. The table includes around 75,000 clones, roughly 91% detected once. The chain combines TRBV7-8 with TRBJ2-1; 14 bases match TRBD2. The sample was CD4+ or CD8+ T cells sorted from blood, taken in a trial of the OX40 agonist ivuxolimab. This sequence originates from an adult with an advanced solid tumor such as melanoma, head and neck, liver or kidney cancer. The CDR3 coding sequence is TGTGCCAGCAGCGGCCCCGGGACTAGCGGGAGCCCCCGGAATGAGCAGTTCTTC. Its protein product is CASSGPGTSGSPRNEQFF.